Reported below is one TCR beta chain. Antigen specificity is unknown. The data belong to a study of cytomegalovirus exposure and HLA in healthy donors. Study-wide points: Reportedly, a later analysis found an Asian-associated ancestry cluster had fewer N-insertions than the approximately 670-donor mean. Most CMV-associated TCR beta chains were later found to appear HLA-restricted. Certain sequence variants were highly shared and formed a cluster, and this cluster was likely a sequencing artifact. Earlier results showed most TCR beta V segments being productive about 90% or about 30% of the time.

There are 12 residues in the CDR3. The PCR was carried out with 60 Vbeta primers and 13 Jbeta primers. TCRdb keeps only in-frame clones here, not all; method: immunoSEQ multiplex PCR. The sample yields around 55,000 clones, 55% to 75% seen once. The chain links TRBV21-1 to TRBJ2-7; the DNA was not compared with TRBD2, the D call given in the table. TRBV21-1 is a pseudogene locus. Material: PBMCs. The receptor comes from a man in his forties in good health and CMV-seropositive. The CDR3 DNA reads TGTGCCAGCAGCCGTGAGGATTACGAGCAGTACTTC. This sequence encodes CASSREDYEQYF.